A selection of T cell receptor beta chains follows, all from one sample in a study of radiotherapy plus CTLA-4 blockade in lung cancer. Produced via immunoSEQ multiplex PCR; TCRdb's table is partial and in-frame only. The data show 100,000 or so clones, 80% to 85% seen once. This specimen consisted of peripheral blood, obtained from a patient treated with radiotherapy plus ipilimumab. These receptor sequences come from a human donor with non-small cell lung cancer that progressed on radiotherapy plus ipilimumab. The CDR3 runs from the conserved cysteine through the conserved F or W. A D gene is named only where the DNA matches it firmly. Some rows mark clone size as missing; the rest say once, few, many or name a class of expanded clone.

>TRBJ2-4|-|-|17|TRBV28
CASSSLAVRLAKNIQYF
TGTGCCAGCAGTTCCTTAGCGGTCAGGCTAGCCAAAAACATTCAGTACTTC
>TRBJ2-3|-|TRBD1|14|TRBV5-1
CASSLAGGKGGQYF
TGCGCCAGCAGCTTGGCAGGGGGTAAAGGAGGGCAGTATTTT
>TRBJ2-7|-|TRBD2|18|TRBV27
CASSSTLGSGRPPYEQYF
TGTGCCAGCAGTTCGACCCTGGGTAGCGGGAGGCCGCCCTACGAGCAGTACTTC
>TRBJ2-1|-|TRBD2|16|TRBV29-1
CSVVKTSGSSYNEQFF
TGCAGCGTCGTCAAGACTAGCGGGAGCTCCTACAATGAGCAGTTCTTC
>TRBJ1-4|-|-|16|TRBV7-9
CASSLDGAGKGEKLFF
TGTGCCAGCAGCTTAGATGGTGCGGGGAAGGGTGAAAAACTGTTTTTT
>TRBJ2-7|-|-|12|TRBV7-9
CASSLGEYEQYF
TGTGCCAGCAGCTTAGGAGAGTACGAGCAGTACTTC
>TRBJ2-7|-|TRBD1|16|TRBV10-1
CASSEFQAGTGDEQYF
TGCGCCAGCAGTGAGTTCCAAGCCGGGACAGGGGACGAGCAGTACTTC
>TRBJ1-1|-|TRBD1|13|TRBV29-1
CSVERQGMNEAFF
TGCAGCGTTGAAAGACAGGGGATGAATGAAGCTTTCTTT
>TRBJ2-1|once|-|15|TRBV28
CASSLNRDAYNEQFF
TGTGCCAGCAGTTTAAACCGGGACGCCTACAATGAGCAGTTCTTC
>TRBJ1-5|-|-|15|TRBV28
CASSSWTVQYQPQHF
TGTGCCAGCTCTTCATGGACAGTTCAGTATCAGCCCCAGCATTTT
>TRBJ1-1|-|TRBD1|14|TRBV18
CASSLRQGDTEAFF
TGTGCCAGCTCACTTCGACAGGGGGACACTGAAGCTTTCTTT
>TRBJ1-3|once|-|11|TRBV20-1
CSARMGNTIYF
TGCAGTGCTAGGATGGGGAACACCATATATTTT
>TRBJ2-6|-|TRBD1|18|TRBV15
CATSRGGTGRFGANVLTF
TGTGCCACCAGCAGAGGGGGGACAGGGCGGTTCGGGGCCAACGTCCTGACTTTC
>TRBJ2-5|-|TRBD1|16|TRBV5-5
CASSYSTGGSQETQYF
TGTGCCAGCAGCTACTCGACAGGGGGAAGTCAAGAGACCCAGTACTTC
>TRBJ2-1|few|TRBD1|13|TRBV10-3
CAIKTGAHNEQFF
TGTGCCATCAAGACAGGGGCTCACAATGAGCAGTTCTTC
>TRBJ2-3|-|-|16|TRBV5-1
CASSSQSQSSTDTQYF
TGCGCCAGCAGCTCACAAAGCCAGTCTAGCACAGATACGCAGTATTTT
>TRBJ2-3|-|-|12|TRBV6-5
CASSPGSDTQYF
TGTGCCAGCAGCCCTGGTTCAGATACGCAGTATTTT